This T cell receptor (beta chain) originates from a study of control samples from healthy donors and cancer patients. Germline lookup yields CDR1 SGHTA and CDR2 FQGTGA. The CDR3 totals 15 residues. The V gene end was trimmed by 5 bases and the J gene end by 4 bases; junction bases not matched to a gene: 5. The assay was immunoSEQ multiplex PCR, and TCRdb's table has in-frame clones only and misses some. Among 50,000 to 75,000 clones, 65% to 90% were seen once, and the ten largest hold 4.5% to 7%. The chain joins TRBV7-3 to TRBJ2-1, with 10 bases that match TRBD2. Sequencing was performed on blood. The TCR sequence derives from a man aged 40-55 years in good health. The CDR3 sequence is CASSPAGGFYNEQFF. The CDR3 nucleotides read TGTGCCAGCAGCCCAGCGGGGGGGTTTTACAATGAGCAGTTCTTC.